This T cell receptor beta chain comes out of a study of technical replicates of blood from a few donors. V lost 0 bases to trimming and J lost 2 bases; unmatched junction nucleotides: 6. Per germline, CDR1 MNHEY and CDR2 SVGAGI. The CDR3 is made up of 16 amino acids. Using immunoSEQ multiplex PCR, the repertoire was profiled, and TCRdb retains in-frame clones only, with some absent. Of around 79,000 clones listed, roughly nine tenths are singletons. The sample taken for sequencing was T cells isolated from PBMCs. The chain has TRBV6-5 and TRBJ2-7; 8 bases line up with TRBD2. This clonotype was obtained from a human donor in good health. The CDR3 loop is CASSYSSGGLPYEQYF. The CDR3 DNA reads TGTGCCAGCAGTTACTCGAGCGGGGGATTACCCTACGAGCAGTACTTC.